This TCR beta chain stems from a study of blood T cell repertoires in COVID-19. Study at large: Some COVID-19 samples were acute and others convalescent; all came from the United States, Italy and Spain. The cDNA or gDNA used as material had been derived from T cells, B-cell-depleted T cells, or PBMCs.

The assay was immunoSEQ multiplex PCR, and TCRdb's table has in-frame clones only and misses some. The table shows approximately 350,000 clones, with about 86% occurring only once. Per the germline V gene, CDR1 is MNHEY and CDR2 is SVGEGT. V lost 4 bases to trimming and J lost 8 bases, with 9 bases between them. The CDR3 length is 13 residues. The material sequenced was peripheral blood. This chain connects TRBV6-2 or TRBV6-3 to TRBJ1-6; D is possibly TRBD1 (6 bases). The clonotype originates from a woman aged 55-70 years with COVID-19, enrolled during active disease. CDR3 sequence: CASSSDSYSPLHF. The CDR3 nucleotides are TGTGCCAGCAGTTCGGACAGTTATTCACCCCTCCACTTT.